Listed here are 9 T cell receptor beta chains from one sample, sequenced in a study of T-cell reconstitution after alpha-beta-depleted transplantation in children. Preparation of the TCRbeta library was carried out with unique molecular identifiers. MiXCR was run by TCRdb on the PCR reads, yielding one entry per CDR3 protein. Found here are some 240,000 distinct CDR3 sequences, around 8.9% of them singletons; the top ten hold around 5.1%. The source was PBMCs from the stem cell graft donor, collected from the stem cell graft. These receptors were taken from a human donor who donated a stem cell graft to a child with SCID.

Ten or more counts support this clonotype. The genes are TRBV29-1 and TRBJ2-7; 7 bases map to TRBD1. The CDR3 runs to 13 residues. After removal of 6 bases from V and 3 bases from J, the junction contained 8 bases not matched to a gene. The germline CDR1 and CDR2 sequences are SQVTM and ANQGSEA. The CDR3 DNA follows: TGCAGCGTCCAGGGACAGCCAAACTACGAGCAGTACTTC. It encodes CSVQGQPNYEQYF.

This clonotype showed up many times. The CDR3 reads CASTPGQRNTEAFF. The CDR3 coding sequence is TGTGCCAGCACCCCAGGGCAGCGGAACACTGAAGCTTTCTTT. V gene TRBV12-3 or TRBV12-4 combines with J gene TRBJ1-1; weak D call: TRBD1 (5 bases). With 7 bases removed from V and 1 base from J, the gap between germline ends came to 13 bases. This CDR3 has 14 residues.

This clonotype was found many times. CDR3 residues: CSARDWKDPRLGYGYTF. Here the CDR3 DNA reads TGCAGTGCTAGAGATTGGAAGGACCCTCGGTTAGGGTATGGCTACACCTTC. J is TRBJ1-2 and V is TRBV20-1; no definite D call. Germline values: CDR1 DFQATT, CDR2 SNEGSKA (reference sequence). This CDR3 contains 17 residues. V lost 0 bases and J lost 5, with 22 bases in between.

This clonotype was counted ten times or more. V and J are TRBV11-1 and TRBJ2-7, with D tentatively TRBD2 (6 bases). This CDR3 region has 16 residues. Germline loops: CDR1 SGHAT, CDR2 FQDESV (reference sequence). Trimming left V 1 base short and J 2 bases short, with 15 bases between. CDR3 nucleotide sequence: TGTGCCAGCAGCTTAGGGGAGGAGGTTTCAGCCTACGAGCAGTACTTC. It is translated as CASSLGEEVSAYEQYF.

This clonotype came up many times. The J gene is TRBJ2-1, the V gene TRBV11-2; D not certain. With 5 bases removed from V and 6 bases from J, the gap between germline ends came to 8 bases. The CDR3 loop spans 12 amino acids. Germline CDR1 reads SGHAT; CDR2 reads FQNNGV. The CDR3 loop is CASSRNSNEQFF. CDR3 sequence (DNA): TGTGCCAGCAGCCGAAACAGCAATGAGCAGTTCTTC.

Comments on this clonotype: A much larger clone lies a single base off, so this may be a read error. CDR3 sequence: CATSRDWGGGDGEKLFF. Written as DNA, the CDR3 is TGTGCCACCAGCAGAGATTGGGGAGGAGGGGACGGTGAAAAACTGTTTTTT. The chain carries TRBV15 and TRBJ1-4, with D possibly TRBD1 on 5 matching bases. Germline V gives CDR1 LNHNV, CDR2 YYDKDF (reference sequence). V was shortened by 0 bases and J by 7 bases, with 18 bases between the two germline ends. The CDR3 is 17 amino acids.

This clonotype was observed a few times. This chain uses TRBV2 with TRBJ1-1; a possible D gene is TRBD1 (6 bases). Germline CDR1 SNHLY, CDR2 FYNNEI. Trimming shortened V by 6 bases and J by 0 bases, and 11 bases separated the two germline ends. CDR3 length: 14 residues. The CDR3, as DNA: TGTGCCAGCAGCTACAGGGAGTTGAACACTGAAGCTTTCTTT. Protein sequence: CASSYRELNTEAFF. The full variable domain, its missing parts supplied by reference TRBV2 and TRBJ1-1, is EPEVTQTPSHQVTQMGQEVILRCVPISNHLYFYWYRQILGQKVEFLVSFYNNEISEKSEIFDDQFSVERPDGSNFTLKIRSTKLEDSAMYFCASSYRELNTEAFFGQGTRLTVV.

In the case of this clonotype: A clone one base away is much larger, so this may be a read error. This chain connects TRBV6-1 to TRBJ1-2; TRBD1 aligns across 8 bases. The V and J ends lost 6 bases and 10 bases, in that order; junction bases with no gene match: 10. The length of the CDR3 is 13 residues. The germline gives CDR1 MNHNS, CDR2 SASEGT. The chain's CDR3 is CASRRQGNPAYTF. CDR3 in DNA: TGTGCCAGCAGAAGACAGGGGAACCCCGCCTACACCTTC.

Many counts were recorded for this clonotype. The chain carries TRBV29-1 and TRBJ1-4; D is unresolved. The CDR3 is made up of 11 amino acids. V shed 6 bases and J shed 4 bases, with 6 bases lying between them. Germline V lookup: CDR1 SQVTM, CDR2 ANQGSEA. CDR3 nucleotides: TGCAGCGTCTGGGATAATGAAAAACTGTTTTTT. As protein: CSVWDNEKLFF.